The rows below give T cell receptor beta chains drawn from one sample of a study of cytomegalovirus exposure and HLA in healthy donors. Some clones are missing from TCRdb's copy, which holds only in-frame ones; the method was immunoSEQ multiplex PCR. The sample yields about 120,000 clones, 74% seen once. The sample consisted of PBMCs. The receptors derive from a human donor in good health. CDR3s include the opening cysteine and the closing phenylalanine or tryptophan. The order of the fields is J gene, V gene, CDR3 protein.

>TRBJ1-2|TRBV30
CAWSNPGDLNYGYTF
>TRBJ2-7|TRBV5-1
CASSLQPGYDAYEQYF
>.|TRBV4-1
CASSQGGYEQYF
>TRBJ2-5|TRBV9
CASSAVDAGTQPRKTQYF
>TRBJ2-2|TRBV28
CASTETGPTTGELFF
>TRBJ2-7|TRBV29-1
CSAKTGPYEQYF
>TRBJ1-4|TRBV6-6
CASSRASSGGAEKLFF
>TRBJ2-7|TRBV7-2
CASSTLETYEQYF
>TRBJ1-4|TRBV6-1
CASSERTGANEKLFF
>TRBJ2-7|TRBV5-4
CASSFPGFEQYF
>TRBJ1-1|TRBV2
CASSGQGANEAFF
>TRBJ2-1|TRBV9
CASSVGAGEENEQFF
>TRBJ2-5|TRBV29-1
CSVARFSGRETQYF
>TRBJ2-3|TRBV14
CASSHLDRLGDTQYF
>TRBJ1-4|TRBV2
CASSLDRGRMDEKLFF
>TRBJ1-1|TRBV29-1
CSAERGLGTEAFF
>TRBJ2-7|TRBV6-1
CASSEYRVVGGYYEQYF
>TRBJ2-7|TRBV28
CASSSAGTGAYEQYF
>TRBJ2-1|TRBV6-6
CASSHLSGRAGNEQFF
>TRBJ2-1|TRBV6-5
CASSFLEDSEQFF
>TRBJ1-1|TRBV29-1
CSVAPAGRRTEAFF
>TRBJ2-3|TRBV9
CASSVTIAGGPQADTQYF
>TRBJ1-5|TRBV19
CASSNRGRGQPQHF
>TRBJ1-3|TRBV6-1
CASSHRENGNTIYF
>TRBJ1-2|TRBV9
CASSVDSGQDYGYTF
>TRBJ2-6|TRBV9
CASSVRVAGANVLTF
>TRBJ2-2|TRBV11-2
CARRGGRRGIAGELFF
>TRBJ2-3|TRBV5-1
CASSLGTGLADTQYF
>TRBJ2-3|TRBV5-1
CASSGAGRGDTQYF
>TRBJ2-1|TRBV27
CASSLVLSSYNEQFF
>TRBJ2-7|TRBV10-1
CASSESRAGTYYEQYF
>TRBJ1-4|TRBV28
CASNVRGPSEKLFF
>TRBJ1-5|TRBV19
CASSITVSKNQPQHF
>TRBJ2-7|TRBV6-5
CASSYSSGAVGEQYF
>TRBJ2-1|TRBV7-9
CASSLTDEQFF
>TRBJ2-7|TRBV19
CASSMNGRSYEQYF
>TRBJ2-1|TRBV29-1
CSGGQGAQVRFF
>TRBJ1-4|TRBV28
CASRAGAATNEKLFF
>TRBJ2-1|TRBV30
CAWILAGGREQFF
>TRBJ2-7|TRBV6-6
CASRTPQGWVF
>TRBJ2-3|TRBV7-2
CASSSTGVGADTQYF
>TRBJ1-1|TRBV5-1
CASTRTDLNTEAFF
>TRBJ2-1|TRBV5-1
CASSLPTGGAGNEQFF
>TRBJ2-2|TRBV6-1
CASSEGAVTGELFF
>TRBJ1-4|TRBV5-6
CASRRGLTSAANEKLFF